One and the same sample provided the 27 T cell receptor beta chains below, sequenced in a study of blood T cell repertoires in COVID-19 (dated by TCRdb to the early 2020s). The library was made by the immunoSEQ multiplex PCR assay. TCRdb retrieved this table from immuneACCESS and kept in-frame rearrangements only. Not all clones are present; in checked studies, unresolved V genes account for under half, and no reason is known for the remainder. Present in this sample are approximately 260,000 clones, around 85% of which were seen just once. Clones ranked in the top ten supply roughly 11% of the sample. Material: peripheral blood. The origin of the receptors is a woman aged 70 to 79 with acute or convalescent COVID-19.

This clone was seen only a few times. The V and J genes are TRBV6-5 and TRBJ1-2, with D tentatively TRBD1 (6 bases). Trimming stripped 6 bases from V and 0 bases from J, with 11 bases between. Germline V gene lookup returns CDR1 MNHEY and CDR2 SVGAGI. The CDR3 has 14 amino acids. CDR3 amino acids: CASRPGDTNYGYTF. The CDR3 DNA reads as TGTGCCAGCAGGCCCGGGGACACTAACTATGGCTACACCTTC.

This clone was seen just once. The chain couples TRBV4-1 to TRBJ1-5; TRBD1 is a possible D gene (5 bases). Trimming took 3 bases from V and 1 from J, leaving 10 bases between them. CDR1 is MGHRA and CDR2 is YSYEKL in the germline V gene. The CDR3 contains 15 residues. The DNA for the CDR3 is TGCGCCAGCAGCCAGGTTAGACAGAGCAATCAGCCCCAGCATTTT. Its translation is CASSQVRQSNQPQHF.

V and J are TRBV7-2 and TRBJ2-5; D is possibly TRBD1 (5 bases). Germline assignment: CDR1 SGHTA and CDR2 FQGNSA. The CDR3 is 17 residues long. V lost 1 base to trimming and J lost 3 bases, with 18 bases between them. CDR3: CASSLGMRTRGKETQYF. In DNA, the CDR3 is TGTGCCAGCAGCTTAGGGATGAGGACAAGGGGCAAAGAGACCCAGTACTTC. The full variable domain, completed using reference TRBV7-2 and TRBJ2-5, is GAGVSQSPSNKVTEKGKDVELRCDPISGHTALYWYRQSLGQGLEFLIYFQGNSAPDKSGLPSDRFSAERTGGSVSTLTIQRTQQEDSAVYLCASSLGMRTRGKETQYFGPGTRLLVL.

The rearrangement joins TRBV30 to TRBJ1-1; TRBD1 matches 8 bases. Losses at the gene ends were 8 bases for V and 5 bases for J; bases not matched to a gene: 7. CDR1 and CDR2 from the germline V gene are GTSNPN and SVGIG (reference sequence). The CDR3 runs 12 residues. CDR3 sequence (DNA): TGTGCCGGGCAGGGGGCGTATACTGAAGCTTTCTTT. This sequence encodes CAGQGAYTEAFF.

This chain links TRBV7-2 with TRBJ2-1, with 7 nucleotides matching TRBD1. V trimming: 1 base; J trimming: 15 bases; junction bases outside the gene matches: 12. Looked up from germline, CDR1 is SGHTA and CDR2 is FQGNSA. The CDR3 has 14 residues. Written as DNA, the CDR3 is TGTGCCAGCAGCTTAGGTGGGACAGTTCAAGTATTGTTCTTC. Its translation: CASSLGGTVQVLFF.

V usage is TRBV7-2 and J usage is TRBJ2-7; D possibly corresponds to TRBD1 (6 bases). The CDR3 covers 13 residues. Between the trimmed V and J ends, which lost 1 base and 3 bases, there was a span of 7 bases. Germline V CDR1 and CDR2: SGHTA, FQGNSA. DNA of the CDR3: TGTGCCAGCAGCTTAGAACAGGGCTACGAGCAGTACTTC. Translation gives CASSLEQGYEQYF.

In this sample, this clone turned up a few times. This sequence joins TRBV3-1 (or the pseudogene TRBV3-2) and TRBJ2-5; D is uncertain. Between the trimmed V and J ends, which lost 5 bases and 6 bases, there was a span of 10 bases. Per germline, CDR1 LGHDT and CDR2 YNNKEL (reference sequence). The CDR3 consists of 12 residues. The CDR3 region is CASSIRLQTQYF. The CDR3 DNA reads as TGTGCCAGCAGCATCCGACTGCAGACCCAGTACTTC.

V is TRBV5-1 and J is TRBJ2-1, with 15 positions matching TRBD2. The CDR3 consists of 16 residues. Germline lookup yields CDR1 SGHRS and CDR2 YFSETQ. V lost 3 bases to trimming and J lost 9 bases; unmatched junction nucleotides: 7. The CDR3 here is CASSSGLAGGGSEQFF. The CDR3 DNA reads TGCGCCAGCAGCTCGGGACTAGCGGGGGGCGGGAGTGAGCAGTTCTTC.

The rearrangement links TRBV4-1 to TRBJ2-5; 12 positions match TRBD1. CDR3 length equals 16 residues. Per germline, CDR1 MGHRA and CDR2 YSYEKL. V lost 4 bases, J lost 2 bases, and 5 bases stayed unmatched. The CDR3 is CASSLQGQGAQETQYF. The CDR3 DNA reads TGCGCCAGCAGCCTCCAGGGACAGGGGGCACAAGAGACCCAGTACTTC.

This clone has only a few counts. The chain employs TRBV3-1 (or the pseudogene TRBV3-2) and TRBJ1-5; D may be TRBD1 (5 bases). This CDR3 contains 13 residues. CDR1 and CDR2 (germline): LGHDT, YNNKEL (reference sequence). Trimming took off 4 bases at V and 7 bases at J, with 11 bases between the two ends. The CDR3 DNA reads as TGTGCCAGCAGCCCAGGGTCGGTCCAGCCCCAGCATTTT. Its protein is CASSPGSVQPQHF.

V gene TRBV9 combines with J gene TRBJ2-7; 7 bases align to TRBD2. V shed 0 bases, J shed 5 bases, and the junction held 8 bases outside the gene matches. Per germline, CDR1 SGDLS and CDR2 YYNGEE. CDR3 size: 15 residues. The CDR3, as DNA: TGTGCCAGCAGCGTAGACCAGCGGGGCCCCAACGAGCAGTACTTC. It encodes CASSVDQRGPNEQYF.

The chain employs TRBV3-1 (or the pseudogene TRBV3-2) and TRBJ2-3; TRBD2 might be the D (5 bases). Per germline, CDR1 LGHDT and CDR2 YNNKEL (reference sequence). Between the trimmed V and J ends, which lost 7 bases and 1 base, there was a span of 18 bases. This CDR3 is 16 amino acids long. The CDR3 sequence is CASTPRRTSGTDTQYF. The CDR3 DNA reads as TGTGCCAGCACCCCGCGCAGGACTTCGGGCACAGATACGCAGTATTTT.

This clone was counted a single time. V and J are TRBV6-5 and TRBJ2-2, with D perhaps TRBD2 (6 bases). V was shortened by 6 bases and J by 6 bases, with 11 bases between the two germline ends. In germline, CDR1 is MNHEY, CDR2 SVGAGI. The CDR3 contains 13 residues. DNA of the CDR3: TGTGCCAGCAGGACTGGAGGGTCCGGGGAGCTGTTTTTT. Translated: CASRTGGSGELFF.

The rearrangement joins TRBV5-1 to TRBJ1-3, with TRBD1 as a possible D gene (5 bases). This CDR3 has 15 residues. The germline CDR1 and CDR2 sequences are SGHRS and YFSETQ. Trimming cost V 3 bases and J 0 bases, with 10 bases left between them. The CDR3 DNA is TGCGCCAGCAGCTGGGGCGGAAGCTCTGGAAACACCATATATTTT. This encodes CASSWGGSSGNTIYF.

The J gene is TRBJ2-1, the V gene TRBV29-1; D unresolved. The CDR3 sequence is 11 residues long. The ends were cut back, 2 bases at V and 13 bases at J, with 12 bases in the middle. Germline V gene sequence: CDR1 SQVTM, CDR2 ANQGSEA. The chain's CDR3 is CSVETVEPQFF. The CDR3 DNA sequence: TGCAGCGTTGAAACGGTTGAACCACAGTTCTTC.

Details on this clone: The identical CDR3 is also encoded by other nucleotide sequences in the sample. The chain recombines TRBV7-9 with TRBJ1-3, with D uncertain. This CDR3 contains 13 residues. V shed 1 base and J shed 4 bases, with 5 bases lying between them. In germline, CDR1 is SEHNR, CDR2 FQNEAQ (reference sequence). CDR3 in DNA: TGTGCCAGCAGCTTAGGCGCAGGAAACACCATATATTTT. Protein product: CASSLGAGNTIYF.

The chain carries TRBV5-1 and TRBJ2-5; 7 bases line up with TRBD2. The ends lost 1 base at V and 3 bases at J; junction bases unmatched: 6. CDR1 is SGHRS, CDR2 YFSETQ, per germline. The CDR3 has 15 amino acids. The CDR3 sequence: CASSLPGAGEETQYF. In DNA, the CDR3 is TGCGCCAGCAGCTTGCCCGGGGCGGGGGAAGAGACCCAGTACTTC. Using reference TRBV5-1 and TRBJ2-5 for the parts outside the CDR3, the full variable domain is KAGVTQTPRYLIKTRGQQVTLSCSPISGHRSVSWYQQTPGQGLQFLFEYFSETQRNKGNFPGRFSGRQFSNSRSEMNVSTLELGDSALYLCASSLPGAGEETQYFGPGTRLLVL.

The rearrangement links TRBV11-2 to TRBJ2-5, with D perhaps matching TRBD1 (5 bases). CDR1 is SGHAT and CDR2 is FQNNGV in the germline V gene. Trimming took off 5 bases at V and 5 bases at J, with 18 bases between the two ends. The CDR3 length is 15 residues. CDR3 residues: CASSPIMFRGETQYF. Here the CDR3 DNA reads TGTGCCAGCAGCCCGATTATGTTTAGGGGCGAGACCCAGTACTTC.

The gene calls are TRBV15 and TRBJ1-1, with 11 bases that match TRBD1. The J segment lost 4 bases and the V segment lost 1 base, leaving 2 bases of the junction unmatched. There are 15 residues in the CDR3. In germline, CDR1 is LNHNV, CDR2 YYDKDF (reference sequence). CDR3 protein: CATSRGGTGGTEAFF. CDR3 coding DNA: TGTGCCACCAGCAGAGGGGGGACAGGGGGCACTGAAGCTTTCTTT.

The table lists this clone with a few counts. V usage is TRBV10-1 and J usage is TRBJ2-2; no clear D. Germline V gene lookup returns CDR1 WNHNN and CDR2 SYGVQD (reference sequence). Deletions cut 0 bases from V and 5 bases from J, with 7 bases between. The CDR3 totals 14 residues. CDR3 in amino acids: CASSESRSTGELFF. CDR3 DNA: TGCGCCAGCAGTGAGTCGAGATCAACCGGGGAGCTGTTTTTT.

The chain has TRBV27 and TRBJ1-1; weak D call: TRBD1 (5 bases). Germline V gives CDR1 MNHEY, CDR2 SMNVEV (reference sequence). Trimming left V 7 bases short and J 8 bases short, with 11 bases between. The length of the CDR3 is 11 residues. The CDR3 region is CASKGSGEAFF. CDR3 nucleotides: TGTGCCAGCAAGGGGTCAGGGGAAGCTTTCTTT.

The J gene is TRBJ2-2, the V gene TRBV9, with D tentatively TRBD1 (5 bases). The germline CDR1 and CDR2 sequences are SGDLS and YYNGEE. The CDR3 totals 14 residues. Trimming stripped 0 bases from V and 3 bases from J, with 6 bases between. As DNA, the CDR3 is TGTGCCAGCAGCGTAGGACAGTACACCGGGGAGCTGTTTTTT. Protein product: CASSVGQYTGELFF.

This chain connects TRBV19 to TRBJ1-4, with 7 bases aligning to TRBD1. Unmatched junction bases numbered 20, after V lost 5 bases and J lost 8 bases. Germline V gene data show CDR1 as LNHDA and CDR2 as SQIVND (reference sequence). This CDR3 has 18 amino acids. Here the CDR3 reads CASSSRDRVVSAAEKLFF. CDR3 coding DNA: TGTGCCAGTAGTTCAAGGGACAGAGTGGTAAGCGCCGCAGAAAAACTGTTTTTT. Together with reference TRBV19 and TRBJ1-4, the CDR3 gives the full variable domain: DGGITQSPKYLFRKEGQNVTLSCEQNLNHDAMYWYRQDPGQGLRLIYYSQIVNDFQKGDIAEGYSVSREKKESFPLTVTSAQKNPTAFYLCASSSRDRVVSAAEKLFFGSGTQLSVL.

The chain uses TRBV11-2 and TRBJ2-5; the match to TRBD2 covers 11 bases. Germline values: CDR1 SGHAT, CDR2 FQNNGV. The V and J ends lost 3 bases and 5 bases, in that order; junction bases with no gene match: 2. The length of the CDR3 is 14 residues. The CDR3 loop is CASSFSGGEETQYF. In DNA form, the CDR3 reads TGTGCCAGCAGCTTTAGCGGGGGGGAGGAGACCCAGTACTTC.

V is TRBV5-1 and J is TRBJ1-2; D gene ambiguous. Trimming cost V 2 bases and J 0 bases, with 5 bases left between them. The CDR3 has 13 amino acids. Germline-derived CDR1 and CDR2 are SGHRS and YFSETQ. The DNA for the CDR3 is TGCGCCAGCAGCTTACAAGCTAACTATGGCTACACCTTC. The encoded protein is CASSLQANYGYTF.

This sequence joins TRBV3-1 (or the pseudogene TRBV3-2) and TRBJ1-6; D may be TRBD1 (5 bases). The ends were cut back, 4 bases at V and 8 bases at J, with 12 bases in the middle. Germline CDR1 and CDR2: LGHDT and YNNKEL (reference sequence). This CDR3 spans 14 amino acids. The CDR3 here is CASSLWGGDSPLHF. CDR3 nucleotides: TGTGCCAGCAGCCTGTGGGGGGGGGATTCACCCCTCCACTTT.

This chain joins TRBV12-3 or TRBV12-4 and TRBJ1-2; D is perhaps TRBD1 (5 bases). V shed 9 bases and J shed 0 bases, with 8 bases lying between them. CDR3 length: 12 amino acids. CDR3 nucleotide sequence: TGTGCCAGTCAGACAGCTAACTATGGCTACACCTTC. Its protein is CASQTANYGYTF.